This is a list of T cell receptor beta chains from one sample in a study of blood T cell repertoires in COVID-19. This table comes from immunoSEQ multiplex PCR, and its TCRdb copy is limited to in-frame clones, with some not included. The sample yields more than 25,000 clones, 70% to 90% seen once. Sequenced material: peripheral blood. The receptors were gathered from a human donor with active COVID-19. The donor label of this sample is uncertain. Each CDR3 is given without its conserved first and last residue. The order of the fields is clone size, D gene, J gene, V gene, CDR3 protein. D genes are given only for firm matches. Some rows have no size entry. The others give once, few or many, or a class for an expanded clone.

size: NA
D: TRBD2
J: TRBJ2-1
V: TRBV6-6
CDR3: ASSPGTWGTSGGMYNEQF

size: NA
D: NA
J: TRBJ1-3
V: TRBV7-2
CDR3: ASRQVGGNTIY

size: once
D: NA
J: TRBJ2-5
V: TRBV11-3
CDR3: ASSSRVGETQY

size: large
D: TRBD1
J: TRBJ1-5
V: TRBV28
CDR3: ASSSPAGTGFYSNQPQH

size: NA
D: NA
J: TRBJ2-5
V: TRBV11-2
CDR3: ASSGGETQY

size: NA
D: NA
J: TRBJ2-7
V: TRBV6-5
CDR3: ASSSLPTGSYEQY

size: NA
D: TRBD1
J: TRBJ2-1
V: TRBV3-1/TRBV3-2
CDR3: ASAAGQGRGYNEQF

size: NA
D: NA
J: TRBJ2-3
V: TRBV14
CDR3: ASSQDFGSADTQY

size: NA
D: TRBD2
J: TRBJ2-7
V: TRBV5-6
CDR3: ASSPGTSGSGTYEQY

size: NA
D: NA
J: TRBJ1-2
V: TRBV5-6
CDR3: ASSWGGEAVYGYT

size: NA
D: TRBD1
J: TRBJ2-7
V: TRBV6-2/TRBV6-3
CDR3: ASSQTGGALAEQY

size: NA
D: TRBD2
J: TRBJ2-1
V: TRBV7-8
CDR3: ASSLEFSGGSYNEQF

size: NA
D: NA
J: TRBJ2-5
V: TRBV20-1
CDR3: SPAGETQY

size: NA
D: TRBD2
J: TRBJ2-7
V: TRBV28
CDR3: ASTPPWGGSYEQY

size: NA
D: TRBD1
J: TRBJ2-1
V: TRBV12-3/TRBV12-4
CDR3: ASSLGTDEQF

size: NA
D: TRBD1
J: TRBJ2-7
V: TRBV28
CDR3: ASSPARGLPYEQY

size: NA
D: NA
J: TRBJ2-1
V: TRBV11-3
CDR3: ASSLVMVSNHNEQF

size: NA
D: TRBD2
J: TRBJ2-5
V: TRBV19
CDR3: ASMESGVSMETQY

size: NA
D: NA
J: TRBJ1-2
V: TRBV27
CDR3: ASSFAFDPGKGGYT

size: NA
D: TRBD2
J: TRBJ2-7
V: TRBV7-3
CDR3: ASSLTFGTSGSSYEQY

size: NA
D: NA
J: TRBJ2-3
V: TRBV30
CDR3: AWNRGADTQY

size: NA
D: NA
J: TRBJ2-1
V: TRBV5-4
CDR3: ASSNLAEKYNEQF

size: NA
D: TRBD2
J: TRBJ2-5
V: TRBV6-4
CDR3: ASSREAQETQY

size: NA
D: NA
J: TRBJ2-7
V: TRBV7-2
CDR3: ASSPNYSYEQY

size: NA
D: NA
J: TRBJ2-3
V: TRBV3-1/TRBV3-2
CDR3: ASSHQLGRKTDTQY

size: NA
D: TRBD2
J: TRBJ2-1
V: TRBV7-8
CDR3: ASSLGTSGSGWQF

size: NA
D: TRBD1
J: TRBJ2-2
V: TRBV7-2
CDR3: ASSQWGGTGVTGELF

size: NA
D: TRBD1
J: TRBJ2-7
V: TRBV5-1
CDR3: ASRIRTGGPTYEQY

size: NA
D: TRBD2
J: TRBJ2-1
V: TRBV6-2/TRBV6-3
CDR3: ASSPPSGGLRYGEQF

size: NA
D: TRBD1
J: TRBJ2-7
V: TRBV19
CDR3: ASSPDRGRMEQY

size: once
D: TRBD1
J: TRBJ2-7
V: TRBV19
CDR3: ASSPRDRDLEQY

size: NA
D: NA
J: TRBJ2-3
V: TRBV5-1
CDR3: ASSFGGADTQY

size: NA
D: TRBD2
J: TRBJ2-4
V: TRBV7-9
CDR3: ASSLDRGGVAKNIQY

size: NA
D: TRBD2
J: TRBJ2-5
V: TRBV6-6
CDR3: ASSSGLAGDSRYQETQY

size: NA
D: TRBD1
J: TRBJ2-7
V: TRBV6-2/TRBV6-3
CDR3: ASSYFSGQGFGEEQY

size: once
D: NA
J: TRBJ2-3
V: TRBV5-5
CDR3: ASSLVRERGTDTQY

size: NA
D: NA
J: TRBJ2-3
V: TRBV10-3
CDR3: AINGGTSTDTQY

size: NA
D: TRBD2
J: TRBJ2-1
V: TRBV7-2
CDR3: ASSLTSGHNEQF

size: NA
D: NA
J: TRBJ2-2
V: TRBV5-1
CDR3: ASSLVLGDTGELF

size: few
D: TRBD1
J: TRBJ1-5
V: TRBV24-1
CDR3: ATSDFDRGNQPQH

size: NA
D: TRBD1
J: TRBJ1-1
V: TRBV9
CDR3: ASSRWDSKRTEAF

size: NA
D: NA
J: TRBJ1-4
V: TRBV4-1
CDR3: ASSRAPPTTNEKLF